The 22 T cell receptor beta chains below come from one sample, sequenced in a study of blood T cell repertoires in COVID-19. The repertoire was sequenced with immunoSEQ multiplex PCR; TCRdb's copy has only in-frame clones and lacks some. The sample has about 200,000 clones, about 93% seen once. The sample taken for sequencing was peripheral blood. The receptors stem from a man between 50 and 59 years old with acute or convalescent COVID-19.

The gene calls are TRBV27 and TRBJ1-5, with 7 bases that match TRBD1. The V gene's germline CDR1 is MNHEY and CDR2 SMNVEV (reference sequence). This CDR3 region has 14 residues. V trimming: 7 bases; J trimming: 6 bases; junction bases outside the gene matches: 9. CDR3 sequence: CASMAEGAGQPQHF. The CDR3 DNA reads TGTGCCAGCATGGCGGAGGGGGCTGGTCAGCCCCAGCATTTT.

The chain recombines TRBV4-1 with TRBJ1-1; 7 positions agree with TRBD1. The CDR3 sequence is 14 residues long. The V gene end was trimmed by 3 bases and the J gene end by 0 bases; junction bases not matched to a gene: 1. The germline gives CDR1 MGHRA, CDR2 YSYEKL. CDR3 DNA sequence: TGCGCCAGCAGCCAGGGACAGCTGAACACTGAAGCTTTCTTT. Translation gives CASSQGQLNTEAFF.

This chain joins TRBV19 and TRBJ1-1; TRBD1 matches at 10 bases. Germline values: CDR1 LNHDA, CDR2 SQIVND (reference sequence). The CDR3 is made up of 16 amino acids. The V segment lost 0 bases and the J segment 7 bases; nucleotides outside the gene matches: 8. The DNA for the CDR3 is TGTGCCAGTAGTATAGATCAGACCGGGACAGGGGATGAAGCTTTCTTT. It is translated as CASSIDQTGTGDEAFF.

J is TRBJ2-1 and V is TRBV6-2 or TRBV6-3, with 13 bases fitting TRBD2. Germline CDR1 reads MNHEY; CDR2 reads SVGEGT. Trimming at V came to 5 bases and at J to 7 bases, leaving 5 bases not matched to a gene. CDR3 length: 15 residues. CDR3 in DNA: TGTGCCAGCAGTCACGGGACTAGCGGGGTTAATGAGCAGTTCTTC. Amino acids: CASSHGTSGVNEQFF.

The chain combines TRBV7-2 with TRBJ1-5; 8 bases agree with TRBD1. This CDR3 has 17 residues. Germline V gives CDR1 SGHTA, CDR2 FQGNSA. V trimming: 1 base; J trimming: 5 bases; junction bases outside the gene matches: 10. CDR3 coding DNA: TGTGCCAGCAGCTTAGGAGGGGGGGGACAGGCCTATCAGCCCCAGCATTTT. Translation gives CASSLGGGGQAYQPQHF. Filled out from reference TRBV7-2 and TRBJ1-5, the complete variable domain reads GAGVSQSPSNKVTEKGKDVELRCDPISGHTALYWYRQSLGQGLEFLIYFQGNSAPDKSGLPSDRFSAERTGGSVSTLTIQRTQQEDSAVYLCASSLGGGGQAYQPQHFGDGTRLSIL.

J is TRBJ2-2 and V is TRBV7-9, with 7 bases fitting TRBD1. After removal of 5 bases from V and 2 bases from J, the junction contained 5 bases not matched to a gene. CDR3 length equals 15 residues. Germline V gene lookup returns CDR1 SEHNR and CDR2 FQNEAQ (reference sequence). CDR3 region: CASSQRQGNTGELFF. The CDR3 DNA follows: TGTGCCAGCAGCCAACGACAGGGAAACACCGGGGAGCTGTTTTTT.

This clone appeared once. This chain links TRBV7-3 with TRBJ2-7; 8 bases match TRBD1. The CDR3 is made up of 15 amino acids. The germline gives CDR1 SGHTA, CDR2 FQGTGA. J was trimmed by 2 bases and V by 2 bases; bases with no gene match: 5. Here the CDR3 DNA reads TGTGCCAGCAGCTTACGACAGGGGCCTCCCTACGAGCAGTACTTC. Its translation: CASSLRQGPPYEQYF.

The chain couples TRBV3-1 (or the pseudogene TRBV3-2) to TRBJ1-2; D might be TRBD1 (6 bases). V was cut by 1 base and J by 7 bases, with 16 bases left in between. CDR3 size: 15 residues. From germline, CDR1 is LGHDT and CDR2 YNNKEL (reference sequence). This CDR3 is CASSQGGGQFRGYTF. As DNA, the CDR3 is TGTGCCAGCAGCCAAGGCGGTGGACAGTTCCGTGGCTACACCTTC.

The chain combines TRBV18 with TRBJ1-1; 7 nucleotides line up with TRBD1. Per germline, CDR1 KGHSH and CDR2 LQKENI. The CDR3 is 13 amino acids. V gave up 3 bases and J gave up 3 bases; unmatched junction bases: 1. The CDR3 region is CASSPQGDTEAFF. The DNA of the CDR3 is TGTGCCAGCTCACCTCAGGGGGACACTGAAGCTTTCTTT.

The rearrangement joins TRBV6-1 to TRBJ1-4, with a weak D call TRBD1 (6 bases). Germline V gene lookup returns CDR1 MNHNS and CDR2 SASEGT. The CDR3 is 15 amino acids. V was trimmed by 1 base and J by 7 bases, leaving 13 bases between them. The CDR3 DNA reads as TGTGCCAGCAGTGAAGGCGGGGGCAGGGGTGAAAAACTGTTTTTT. This sequence encodes CASSEGGGRGEKLFF.

A single count supports this clone. The J gene is TRBJ1-1, the V gene TRBV5-6, with 9 bases aligning to TRBD1. Per the germline V gene, CDR1 is SGHDT and CDR2 is YYEEEE. The junction had 6 bases not matched to a gene; V was cut back by 3 bases and J by 6 bases. The CDR3 sequence is 14 residues long. CDR3 DNA sequence: TGTGCCAGCAGCTATCTTAGACAGGGGGCTGAAGCTTTCTTT. Encoded protein: CASSYLRQGAEAFF.

The V gene is TRBV24-1, the J gene TRBJ2-4, with a possible D match to TRBD2 (6 bases). CDR3 length: 15 residues. The V gene lost 3 bases and the J gene lost 6 bases, with 14 bases spanning the gap. The germline gives CDR1 KGHDR, CDR2 SFDVKD. Here the CDR3 reads CATSDARETGNIQYF. CDR3 bases: TGTGCCACCAGTGATGCACGGGAGACGGGAAACATTCAGTACTTC.

This rearrangement joins TRBV9 to TRBJ1-2; unclear D gene. Germline V gene sequence: CDR1 SGDLS, CDR2 YYNGEE. The CDR3 covers 15 residues. V lost 4 bases to trimming and J lost 6 bases, with 19 bases between them. The CDR3: CASSLTEGGRNGYTF. The CDR3 DNA reads as TGTGCCAGCAGCTTAACCGAGGGAGGGCGGAATGGCTACACCTTC.

This clone was seen only once. The chain recombines TRBV11-2 with TRBJ2-2; 9 nucleotides match TRBD1. CDR1 is SGHAT, CDR2 FQNNGV, per germline. This CDR3 spans 18 amino acids. With V trimmed by 5 bases and J by 5 bases, 15 bases remained unmatched. The chain's CDR3 is CASSPTGTGSSGTGELFF. CDR3 nucleotides: TGTGCCAGCAGCCCGACCGGGACAGGGAGTAGTGGTACCGGGGAGCTGTTTTTT.

Here the CDR3 DNA reads TGTGCCAGCAGCCAAGTAGGGGTAGGCACCGGGGAGCTGTTTTTT. It yields the protein CASSQVGVGTGELFF. V is TRBV14 and J is TRBJ2-2; TRBD1 is a possible D gene (5 bases). The CDR3 contains 15 residues. Germline assignment: CDR1 SGHDN and CDR2 FVKESK. Trimming left V 1 base short and J 4 bases short, with 10 bases between.

The rearrangement links TRBV28 to TRBJ2-7; 7 bases fit TRBD2. CDR1 is MDHEN and CDR2 is SYDVKM in the germline V gene. This CDR3 has 14 amino acids. The junction had 6 bases not matched to a gene; V was cut back by 6 bases and J by 1 base. As DNA, the CDR3 is TGTGCCAGCAGCCCCGGGAGGATTTCCTACGAGCAGTACTTC. Protein: CASSPGRISYEQYF.

This sequence joins TRBV7-2 and TRBJ1-3; D not certain. V dropped 7 bases and J dropped 0 bases, with 10 bases sitting between them. The V gene's germline CDR1 is SGHTA and CDR2 FQGNSA. The CDR3 sequence is 14 residues long. In DNA form, the CDR3 reads TGTGCCAGCATCTCGCAACTCTCTGGAAACACCATATATTTT. Residues: CASISQLSGNTIYF.

The V call is TRBV28, the J call TRBJ1-5, with D tentatively TRBD1 (6 bases). This CDR3 has 15 amino acids. The germline V gene has CDR1 MDHEN and CDR2 SYDVKM. V lost 6 bases and J 5 bases, leaving 17 bases between the germline ends. The CDR3 DNA reads TGTGCCAGCAGCGACGGGGGGCCGAGCGATCAGCCCCAGCATTTT. Protein sequence: CASSDGGPSDQPQHF.

CDR3 in amino acids: CASSLSSNYGYTF. The CDR3 DNA reads TGTGCCAGCAGTTTATCCAGTAACTATGGCTACACCTTC. The chain combines TRBV28 with TRBJ1-2; D gene uncertain. The ends were cut back, 1 base at V and 1 base at J, with 4 bases in the middle. CDR3 length equals 13 residues. Germline-derived CDR1 and CDR2 are MDHEN and SYDVKM.

The chain uses TRBV2 and TRBJ2-5, with D hard to call. Between the trimmed V and J ends, which lost 4 bases and 5 bases, there was a span of 14 bases. There are 14 residues in the CDR3. Germline lookup yields CDR1 SNHLY and CDR2 FYNNEI. The CDR3 sequence is CASSARTNPETQYF. The DNA of the CDR3 is TGTGCCAGCAGTGCCCGAACTAATCCGGAGACCCAGTACTTC.

The gene calls are TRBV19 and TRBJ2-5, with 7 bases aligning to TRBD1. CDR3 length equals 15 residues. CDR1 and CDR2 (germline): LNHDA, SQIVND (reference sequence). The V and J ends lost 5 bases and 2 bases, in that order; junction bases with no gene match: 8. DNA for the CDR3: TGTGCCAGTAGTCAGATGGGACAGCCACAAGAGACCCAGTACTTC. Translated: CASSQMGQPQETQYF.

This chain links TRBV3-1 (or the pseudogene TRBV3-2) with TRBJ1-3, with no clear D. The CDR3 covers 15 residues. Germline CDR1 is LGHDT and CDR2 is YNNKEL (reference sequence). V lost 4 bases, J lost 0 bases, and 10 bases lay in between. Here the CDR3 reads CASSPSRYSGNTIYF. The DNA of the CDR3 is TGTGCCAGCAGCCCCTCACGGTACTCTGGAAACACCATATATTTT.